This note documents a single T cell receptor (beta chain) sequence. Its target is unknown. These data originate in a study of T cells in localized non-small cell lung cancer. Per germline, CDR1 KGHSH and CDR2 LQKENI. This CDR3 comprises 11 residues. V lost 6 bases and J 5 bases, leaving 8 bases between the germline ends. Study-wide results and limits: T cell clonality was highest in uninvolved adjacent lung, above tumor. Without multi-region sequencing, intratumor heterogeneity could not be excluded. Density of T cells in blood, when higher, went with longer overall survival. Adjacent lung was found to contain a median approximately 62 of the top 100 tumor clones.

TCRdb's copy holds only in-frame clones and misses some; the assay was immunoSEQ multiplex PCR. The sample includes around 24,000 clones, more than 75% of them seen just once. The clonotype was recovered from a male donor aged 60 or over with stage I squamous cell lung carcinoma. The sample here was peripheral blood, taken before any cancer treatment. The V gene is TRBV18, the J gene TRBJ2-7, with D unresolved. The CDR3 bases are TGTGCCAGCTCCTCCTCTCACGAGCAGTACTTC. Protein sequence: CASSSSHEQYF.